What follows are 17 T cell receptor beta chains derived from one specimen sequenced in a study of blood T cell repertoires in COVID-19. Assay: immunoSEQ multiplex PCR; the TCRdb copy retains only in-frame clones and omits some. The table records about 15,000 clones, 60% to 85% of them present only once. Sequencing used peripheral blood. These receptor sequences come from a man aged 55 to 70 with acute or convalescent COVID-19.

The chain carries TRBV18 and TRBJ1-3, with 7 positions matching TRBD1. With 3 bases clipped from V and 0 bases from J, the junction kept 8 bases outside the gene matches. Germline V lookup: CDR1 KGHSH, CDR2 LQKENI. CDR3 length: 17 amino acids. The CDR3 reads CASSPVTGATSGNTIYF. The CDR3, as DNA: TGTGCCAGCTCACCCGTTACAGGGGCCACCTCTGGAAACACCATATATTTT.

The CDR3 protein is CASSQDWSGLAGYNEQFF. In DNA form, the CDR3 reads TGCGCCAGCAGCCAAGATTGGTCGGGGCTAGCGGGTTACAATGAGCAGTTCTTC. The chain employs TRBV4-3 and TRBJ2-1, with 8 positions matching TRBD2. CDR1 is LGHNA and CDR2 is YSLEER in the germline V gene. The CDR3 covers 18 residues. V was pared by 0 bases and J by 4 bases, with 11 bases of the junction left unmatched.

The chain is built from TRBV6-5 and TRBJ1-6; a possible D gene is TRBD1 (5 bases). CDR1 MNHEY and CDR2 SVGAGI come from the germline V gene. The length of the CDR3 is 15 residues. V shed 2 bases and J shed 14 bases, with 19 bases lying between them. The CDR3 bases are TGTGCCAGCAGTTACGGCACGGTCCCCATAGGGGCCCTCCACTTT. Translated: CASSYGTVPIGALHF.

The chain links TRBV27 to TRBJ1-2; D is undetermined. V was shortened by 4 bases and J by 0 bases, with 15 bases between the two germline ends. The CDR3 extends over 16 amino acids. From germline, CDR1 is MNHEY and CDR2 SMNVEV (reference sequence). CDR3 residues: CASSSAPGLTNYGYTF. CDR3 DNA sequence: TGTGCCAGCAGTTCAGCCCCCGGACTCACTAACTATGGCTACACCTTC.

A note on this clone: This CDR3 is also generated by other DNA sequences in the sample. This chain joins TRBV2 and TRBJ1-2, with 9 bases matching TRBD1. CDR3 length: 14 residues. From germline, CDR1 is SNHLY and CDR2 FYNNEI. V lost 3 bases, J lost 5 bases, and 4 bases stayed unmatched. CDR3 nucleotide sequence: TGTGCCAGCAGTGATATGACAGGGGGGTATGGCTACACCTTC. Encoded protein: CASSDMTGGYGYTF.

This clone has a handful of counts. The chain employs TRBV3-1 (or the pseudogene TRBV3-2) and TRBJ2-2; possibly TRBD2 for D (5 bases). Trimming removed 7 bases at V and 6 bases at J, with 9 bases between. The CDR3 is made up of 12 amino acids. From germline, CDR1 is LGHDT and CDR2 YNNKEL (reference sequence). The CDR3 DNA reads TGTGCCAGCAACTCGGAGGCCGGGGAGCTGTTTTTT. Protein sequence: CASNSEAGELFF.

This sequence joins TRBV4-1 and TRBJ2-2; 14 nucleotides line up with TRBD2. The germline CDR1 and CDR2 sequences are MGHRA and YSYEKL. This CDR3 region has 18 residues. Trimming at V came to 4 bases and at J to 7 bases, leaving 11 bases not matched to a gene. CDR3 residues: CASSPKPTSGGAGGELFF. CDR3 DNA sequence: TGCGCCAGCAGCCCCAAACCGACTAGCGGGGGGGCCGGCGGGGAGCTGTTTTTT.

The V and J genes are TRBV7-9 and TRBJ1-3; D is unresolved. Germline loops: CDR1 SEHNR, CDR2 FQNEAQ (reference sequence). Trimming removed 3 bases at V and 2 bases at J, with 8 bases between. The length of the CDR3 is 14 residues. The CDR3 loop reads CASSFGEAGNTIYF. As DNA, the CDR3 is TGTGCCAGCAGCTTTGGAGAGGCTGGAAACACCATATATTTT.

The chain recombines TRBV27 with TRBJ1-2; 8 bases are shared with TRBD1. J gave up 4 bases and V 6 bases, and 7 bases lay outside the gene matches. CDR3 length: 14 amino acids. Per the germline V gene, CDR1 is MNHEY and CDR2 is SMNVEV (reference sequence). The CDR3 DNA sequence: TGTGCCAGCAGCAGGGGACAGGCTTTCTATGGCTACACCTTC. As protein: CASSRGQAFYGYTF.

The chain carries TRBV6-1 and TRBJ1-5, with TRBD1 matching 11 bases. J gave up 6 bases and V 3 bases, and 7 bases lay outside the gene matches. The CDR3 extends over 16 amino acids. Per the germline V gene, CDR1 is MNHNS and CDR2 is SASEGT. CDR3 DNA sequence: TGTGCCAGCAGTGAGTGGTGGACAGGGGGCGGTCAGCCCCAGCATTTT. This encodes CASSEWWTGGGQPQHF.

The chain has TRBV5-1 and TRBJ2-7; 10 nucleotides align to TRBD1. The junction had 3 bases not matched to a gene; V was cut back by 0 bases and J by 3 bases. The CDR3 loop spans 15 amino acids. CDR1 is SGHRS and CDR2 is YFSETQ in the germline V gene. This chain's CDR3 is CASSLGGQGIYEQYF. The CDR3 nucleotides are TGCGCCAGCAGCTTGGGGGGACAGGGGATCTACGAGCAGTACTTC. Drawing the rest from reference TRBV5-1 and TRBJ2-7, the complete variable domain is KAGVTQTPRYLIKTRGQQVTLSCSPISGHRSVSWYQQTPGQGLQFLFEYFSETQRNKGNFPGRFSGRQFSNSRSEMNVSTLELGDSALYLCASSLGGQGIYEQYFGPGTRLTVT.

The V and J genes are TRBV5-1 and TRBJ2-1; 9 bases match TRBD1. CDR1 is SGHRS and CDR2 is YFSETQ in the germline V gene. Unmatched junction bases numbered 3, after V lost 4 bases and J lost 1 base. CDR3 length: 15 residues. In DNA form, the CDR3 reads TGCGCCAGCAGCCCCGGGACAGGGTCCTACAATGAGCAGTTCTTC. It codes for CASSPGTGSYNEQFF.

The chain employs TRBV19 and TRBJ1-3; D is possibly TRBD1 (6 bases). Trimming pared 7 bases from V and 0 bases from J, leaving 13 bases between. Per germline, CDR1 LNHDA and CDR2 SQIVND (reference sequence). CDR3 size: 15 residues. CDR3 DNA: TGTGCCAGTACCCTCAGGGGTTACTCTGGAAACACCATATATTTT. It translates to CASTLRGYSGNTIYF.

By share, this clone counts as medium-sized. V is TRBV6-5 and J is TRBJ1-1; the D is unclear. This CDR3 is built from 12 residues. The V gene lost 6 bases and the J gene lost 1 base, with 6 bases spanning the gap. CDR1 is MNHEY and CDR2 is SVGAGI in the germline V gene. CDR3 residues: CASRRGNTEAFF. The CDR3 DNA is TGTGCCAGCAGACGAGGGAACACTGAAGCTTTCTTT.

The J gene is TRBJ2-2, the V gene TRBV6-1; D might be TRBD2 (5 bases). CDR3 length equals 19 residues. The germline V and J ends were trimmed by 4 bases and 5 bases, with 26 bases remaining between them. Germline loops: CDR1 MNHNS, CDR2 SASEGT. In DNA form, the CDR3 reads TGTGCCAGCAGTGCCCCGGACCGGGAAATCTTGGCGTATACCGGGGAGCTGTTTTTT. Its translation is CASSAPDREILAYTGELFF.

The J gene is TRBJ1-2, the V gene TRBV7-9; D unresolved. Trimming took 4 bases from V and 3 from J, leaving 15 bases between them. Looked up from germline, CDR1 is SEHNR and CDR2 is FQNEAQ (reference sequence). CDR3 size: 15 residues. The CDR3 is CASSSPLGGHYGYTF. CDR3 in DNA: TGTGCCAGCAGCTCCCCCCTGGGAGGACACTATGGCTACACCTTC.

The chain recombines TRBV2 with TRBJ1-1, with D perhaps TRBD1 (6 bases). The V and J ends lost 10 bases and 5 bases respectively, with 14 bases between them. The V gene's germline CDR1 is SNHLY and CDR2 FYNNEI. This CDR3 region has 12 residues. The DNA for the CDR3 is TGTGCCACCGGCAGGGGCGTAACTGAAGCTTTCTTT. Its protein is CATGRGVTEAFF.